Below are 20 T cell receptor beta chains sequenced from a single sample in a study of shared clonotypes between healthy human individuals. Only in-frame clones appear in the TCRdb table, and some are missing; sequencing was by immunoSEQ multiplex PCR. The repertoire has roughly 2.5 million clones, around nine tenths of them found once; the top ten carry over 0.12%. The sample consisted of naive CD4+ T cells sorted from blood. As for subset: CD45RA+ positively selected. The receptors stem from a man aged 18 to 35 in good health.

This clone was seen only once. This chain uses TRBV6-5 with TRBJ1-1, with D perhaps TRBD1 (6 bases). Trimming took off 6 bases at V and 2 bases at J, with 7 bases between the two ends. There are 12 residues in the CDR3. Germline V lookup: CDR1 MNHEY, CDR2 SVGAGI. CDR3 DNA: TGTGCCAGCAGGGGGACAAACACTGAAGCTTTCTTT. This translates into CASRGTNTEAFF.

The genes are TRBV7-6 and TRBJ1-4; D gene ambiguous. The CDR3 length is 15 residues. V shed 3 bases and J shed 0 bases, with 8 bases lying between them. Germline-derived CDR1 and CDR2 are SGHVS and FNYEAQ. CDR3 residues: CASSFNTATNEKLFF. In DNA form, the CDR3 reads TGTGCCAGCAGCTTTAACACCGCAACTAATGAAAAACTGTTTTTT.

Of note for this clone: Other nucleotide sequences in the sample specify the same CDR3. V and J are TRBV10-3 and TRBJ2-2; 10 bases fit TRBD2. CDR3 size: 14 residues. Germline CDR1 reads ENHRY; CDR2 reads SYGVKD. V trimming: 6 bases; J trimming: 7 bases; junction bases outside the gene matches: 5. CDR3: CAIRLAGVGGELFF. The CDR3 DNA reads TGTGCCATCAGGCTAGCGGGAGTTGGCGGGGAGCTGTTTTTT.

The genes are TRBV7-9 and TRBJ2-2; D remains ambiguous. Germline assignment: CDR1 SEHNR and CDR2 FQNEAQ (reference sequence). V dropped 3 bases and J dropped 6 bases, with 11 bases sitting between them. The CDR3 extends over 14 amino acids. CDR3 protein: CASSFPVVSGELFF. The CDR3 nucleotides are TGTGCCAGCAGCTTCCCCGTGGTTTCCGGGGAGCTGTTTTTT.

The chain couples TRBV6-1 to TRBJ1-2, with TRBD1 matching over 7 bases. Trimming at V came to 2 bases and at J to 6 bases, leaving 6 bases not matched to a gene. This CDR3 spans 14 amino acids. Germline CDR1 reads MNHNS; CDR2 reads SASEGT. CDR3 loop: CASSETGALNGYTF. For the CDR3, the DNA is TGTGCCAGCAGTGAAACAGGGGCCCTCAATGGCTACACCTTC.

The gene calls are TRBV29-1 and TRBJ1-2, with 8 bases identical to TRBD1. This CDR3 spans 13 amino acids. The germline CDR1 and CDR2 sequences are SQVTM and ANQGSEA. V was pared by 7 bases and J by 4 bases, with 8 bases of the junction left unmatched. The CDR3 DNA sequence: TGCAGCGCCCTGGACAGGGACCGCTATGGCTACACCTTC. Translating gives CSALDRDRYGYTF.

V and J are TRBV7-6 and TRBJ2-1; 9 bases are shared with TRBD2. The CDR3 sequence is 15 residues long. CDR1 SGHVS and CDR2 FNYEAQ come from the germline V gene. With V trimmed by 5 bases and J by 4 bases, 6 bases remained unmatched. The CDR3 here is CASSRGLASYNEQFF. Here the CDR3 DNA reads TGTGCCAGCAGCCGCGGACTAGCGTCTTACAATGAGCAGTTCTTC.

This clone was counted a single time. V usage is TRBV25-1 and J usage is TRBJ1-1, with 9 bases identical to TRBD1. Trimming cost V 2 bases and J 1 base; bases outside gene matches: 2. This CDR3 has 15 amino acids. Germline CDR1 and CDR2: MGHDK and SYGVNS. CDR3 sequence: CASSEDRGGNTEAFF. In nucleotides, the CDR3 is TGTGCCAGCAGTGAAGACAGGGGGGGGAACACTGAAGCTTTCTTT.

J is TRBJ1-6 and V is TRBV10-2; no clear D. From germline, CDR1 is WSHSY and CDR2 SAAADI. There are 15 residues in the CDR3. The V and J ends lost 7 bases and 6 bases respectively, with 16 bases between them. CDR3 region: CASKVSRTSNSPLHF. In DNA form, the CDR3 reads TGCGCCAGCAAGGTTTCGAGAACGAGTAATTCACCCCTCCACTTT.

This clone is a singleton in its sample. This chain uses TRBV18 with TRBJ1-2, with 7 bases lining up with TRBD1. The CDR3 totals 14 residues. V shed 4 bases, J shed 2 bases, and the junction held 4 bases outside the gene matches. Germline CDR1 KGHSH, CDR2 LQKENI. In DNA form, the CDR3 reads TGTGCCAGCTCACAAGGGACAGAGAACTATGGCTACACCTTC. It translates to CASSQGTENYGYTF.

The rearrangement joins TRBV5-4 to TRBJ2-2, with D perhaps matching TRBD2 (6 bases). V lost 4 bases and J 4 bases, leaving 20 bases between the germline ends. This CDR3 spans 17 amino acids. CDR1 and CDR2 from the germline V gene are SGHNT and YYREEE (reference sequence). CDR3 residues: CASSPGVEGRITGELFF. CDR3 sequence (DNA): TGTGCCAGCAGCCCGGGGGTGGAGGGACGGATCACCGGGGAGCTGTTTTTT.

This chain uses TRBV5-1 with TRBJ2-7, with TRBD2 identical over 9 bases. The germline gives CDR1 SGHRS, CDR2 YFSETQ. J lost 1 base, V lost 5 bases, and 10 bases had no gene match. CDR3 length: 16 amino acids. CDR3 sequence (DNA): TGCGCCAGCAGGATGAGGCCTAGCGGGAATTCCTACGAGCAGTACTTC. This sequence encodes CASRMRPSGNSYEQYF.

Details on this clone: The same CDR3 arises from other DNA sequences in this sample as well. The chain carries TRBV29-1 and TRBJ2-7, with TRBD1 as a possible D gene (6 bases). The CDR3 contains 12 residues. Germline V lookup: CDR1 SQVTM, CDR2 ANQGSEA. The germline V and J ends were trimmed by 2 bases and 2 bases, with 7 bases remaining between them. In DNA form, the CDR3 reads TGCAGCGTTGAACGGGACACCTACGAGCAGTACTTC. Its translation: CSVERDTYEQYF.

A note on this clone: Within the sample, other DNA sequences also encode this same CDR3. This chain connects TRBV28 to TRBJ1-1; perhaps TRBD1 as D (5 bases). CDR3 length: 14 amino acids. Deletions cut 5 bases from V and 0 bases from J, with 10 bases between. Germline assignment: CDR1 MDHEN and CDR2 SYDVKM. This chain's CDR3 is CASSLPGMNTEAFF. CDR3 nucleotides: TGTGCCAGCAGTCTCCCAGGGATGAACACTGAAGCTTTCTTT.

This clone was seen a handful of times. This sequence joins TRBV6-1 and TRBJ1-5; D gene ambiguous. Germline CDR1 is MNHNS and CDR2 is SASEGT. The CDR3 spans 13 residues. V lost 3 bases to trimming and J lost 1 base, with 4 bases between them. The CDR3 reads CASSDLSNQPQHF. As DNA, the CDR3 is TGTGCCAGCAGTGACCTAAGCAATCAGCCCCAGCATTTT.

Comment on this clone: This CDR3 is also generated by other DNA sequences in the sample. The rearrangement links TRBV5-1 to TRBJ2-5; 8 positions agree with TRBD2. V shed 1 base and J 2 bases; nucleotides not matched to a gene: 4. The CDR3 is 15 amino acids. Per the germline V gene, CDR1 is SGHRS and CDR2 is YFSETQ. CDR3 sequence: CASSLSSGVQETQYF. Here the CDR3 DNA reads TGCGCCAGCAGCTTGAGTAGCGGGGTGCAAGAGACCCAGTACTTC.

This sequence joins TRBV18 and TRBJ2-7; D is possibly TRBD1 or TRBD2 (5 bases each). The V gene's germline CDR1 is KGHSH and CDR2 LQKENI. V was trimmed by 3 bases and J by 3 bases, leaving 12 bases between them. The CDR3 runs 14 residues. Here the CDR3 reads CASSPSRGGYEQYF. The CDR3 DNA sequence: TGTGCCAGCTCACCCTCCCGGGGCGGCTACGAGCAGTACTTC.

The gene calls are TRBV19 and TRBJ2-2; D might be TRBD2 (5 bases). The germline gives CDR1 LNHDA, CDR2 SQIVND (reference sequence). V gave up 0 bases and J gave up 1 base, with 15 bases separating them. The CDR3 covers 18 residues. In DNA, the CDR3 is TGTGCCAGTAGTATAGATCCCGGGATTGCGGAGAACACCGGGGAGCTGTTTTTT. Protein: CASSIDPGIAENTGELFF.

This sequence joins TRBV19 and TRBJ2-7, with a weak D call TRBD1 (5 bases). Trimming removed 1 base at V and 3 bases at J, with 13 bases between. This CDR3 has 15 residues. Germline-derived CDR1 and CDR2 are LNHDA and SQIVND (reference sequence). Here the CDR3 reads CASSIARTGLYEQYF. The CDR3, as DNA: TGTGCCAGTAGTATAGCCCGAACAGGCCTCTACGAGCAGTACTTC.

This clone has just one count. J is TRBJ1-6 and V is TRBV2; tentatively, D is TRBD1 (5 bases). The ends were cut back, 5 bases at V and 7 bases at J, with 15 bases in the middle. CDR1 is SNHLY, CDR2 FYNNEI, per germline. The CDR3 contains 15 residues. As DNA, the CDR3 is TGTGCCAGCAGTCGGGACGGAGCGGGCAATTCACCCCTCCACTTT. Translating gives CASSRDGAGNSPLHF. Based on the CDR3 plus reference TRBV2 and TRBJ1-6, the full variable domain is EPEVTQTPSHQVTQMGQEVILRCVPISNHLYFYWYRQILGQKVEFLVSFYNNEISEKSEIFDDQFSVERPDGSNFTLKIRSTKLEDSAMYFCASSRDGAGNSPLHFGNGTRLTVT.